Each of the 28 T cell receptor beta chains below was sequenced from the same sample in a study of PD-L1 blockade in urothelial cancer (TCRdb year 2017). Receptor libraries were prepared by the immunoSEQ multiplex PCR assay. TCRdb mirrors the immuneACCESS table, restricted to in-frame sequences. Some clones are absent from its copies; in checked studies, under half trace to an unresolved V gene, and the reason for the others is unknown. The sample contains about 52,000 clones, about 80% of them found a single time. About 5.3% of the sample goes to the ten largest clones. Here the sequenced sample was PBMCs, taken around atezolizumab (anti-PD-L1) treatment. These receptors were obtained from a man aged 40-49 years with urothelial cancer.

This clone was found once. This chain links TRBV27 with TRBJ2-7, with 7 bases identical to TRBD2. The V gene's germline CDR1 is MNHEY and CDR2 SMNVEV (reference sequence). J gave up 4 bases and V 3 bases, and 6 bases lay outside the gene matches. The CDR3 runs to 14 residues. Written as DNA, the CDR3 is TGTGCCAGCAGTTTGTACGTCGGGGGGTACGAGCAGTACTTC. Its protein product is CASSLYVGGYEQYF.

V is TRBV6-5 and J is TRBJ1-1; 9 bases fit TRBD1. The V segment lost 6 bases and the J segment 3 bases; nucleotides outside the gene matches: 8. This CDR3 has 15 residues. Germline CDR1 MNHEY, CDR2 SVGAGI. The DNA for the CDR3 is TGTGCCAGCAGACGACAGGGGGTAGGTCACACTGAAGCTTTCTTT. This translates into CASRRQGVGHTEAFF.

V gene TRBV15 combines with J gene TRBJ2-1, with 13 nucleotides matching TRBD2. V gave up 1 base and J gave up 9 bases; unmatched junction bases: 6. This CDR3 comprises 16 residues. Germline CDR1 and CDR2: LNHNV and YYDKDF (reference sequence). The CDR3 sequence is CATSRGGTSGKGEQFF. The CDR3 nucleotides read TGTGCCACCAGCAGAGGTGGGACTAGCGGGAAGGGTGAGCAGTTCTTC.

To note about this clone: The junction departs from the called germline gene at one end, perhaps through a read error. This chain joins TRBV7-7 and TRBJ2-2; TRBD2 agrees at 12 bases. Germline V lookup: CDR1 SSHAT, CDR2 FNYEAQ (reference sequence). The CDR3 is 16 residues long. CDR3 sequence (DNA): TGTGCTAGCAGCGGATTACTAGCGGGAGGTACCGGGGAGCTGTTTTTT. It translates to CASSGLLAGGTGELFF.

V is TRBV6-6 and J is TRBJ1-2, with 7 bases aligning to TRBD1. V shed 5 bases and J 4 bases; nucleotides not matched to a gene: 4. The CDR3 runs to 13 residues. CDR1 and CDR2 (germline): MNHNY, SVGAGI (reference sequence). CDR3 sequence (DNA): TGTGCCAGCAGTCCAGGGGGTAGCTATGGCTACACCTTC. It is translated as CASSPGGSYGYTF.

Only one count was recorded for this clone. The V call is TRBV29-1, the J call TRBJ1-1; 8 nucleotides line up with TRBD1. This CDR3 has 13 residues. V was pared by 7 bases and J by 3 bases, with 7 bases of the junction left unmatched. Germline V CDR1 and CDR2: SQVTM, ANQGSEA. CDR3 loop: CSARTGPYTEAFF. The DNA of the CDR3 is TGCAGCGCCCGGACAGGGCCGTACACTGAAGCTTTCTTT.

The V gene is TRBV4-1, the J gene TRBJ2-3; 8 nucleotides line up with TRBD2. With V trimmed by 3 bases and J by 4 bases, 3 bases remained unmatched. Looked up from germline, CDR1 is MGHRA and CDR2 is YSYEKL. The CDR3 has 14 residues. The CDR3 DNA reads as TGCGCCAGCAGCCATAGCGGGAACGCAGATACGCAGTATTTT. It yields the protein CASSHSGNADTQYF.

V is TRBV28 and J is TRBJ1-5, with D maybe TRBD1 (6 bases). Germline CDR1 MDHEN, CDR2 SYDVKM. The V end was cut by 2 bases, the J end by 5 bases, with 10 bases between. The length of the CDR3 is 14 residues. This CDR3 reads CASSLRTAHQPQHF. The CDR3 DNA reads TGTGCCAGCAGTTTAAGGACAGCCCATCAGCCCCAGCATTTT. Based on the CDR3 plus reference TRBV28 and TRBJ1-5, the full variable domain is DVKVTQSSRYLVKRTGEKVFLECVQDMDHENMFWYRQDPGLGLRLIYFSYDVKMKEKGDIPEGYSVSREKKERFSLILESASTNQTSMYLCASSLRTAHQPQHFGDGTRLSIL.

This chain links TRBV11-2 with TRBJ2-5; 14 bases are a match to TRBD2. This CDR3 has 16 residues. Trimming removed 5 bases from V and 7 bases from J; junction bases left unmatched: 9. The germline gives CDR1 SGHAT, CDR2 FQNNGV. CDR3 sequence: CASSATGLAGGGTQYF. The CDR3 DNA is TGTGCCAGCAGCGCTACCGGACTAGCGGGAGGCGGGACCCAGTACTTC.

The rearrangement uses TRBV6-1 and TRBJ1-1; D ambiguous. CDR3 length: 12 residues. Germline CDR1 is MNHNS and CDR2 is SASEGT. Trimming removed 8 bases at V and 5 bases at J, with 12 bases between. This CDR3 is CASHPGWTEAFF. The CDR3 nucleotides are TGTGCCAGCCACCCCGGGTGGACTGAAGCTTTCTTT.

The chain employs TRBV7-3 and TRBJ1-1, with no clear D. Germline-derived CDR1 and CDR2 are SGHTA and FQGTGA. Trimming removed 5 bases at V and 1 base at J, with 5 bases between. This CDR3 has 12 amino acids. The CDR3 sequence: CASSPQNTEAFF. The CDR3 DNA is TGTGCCAGCAGCCCCCAGAACACTGAAGCTTTCTTT. The full variable domain, in which reference TRBV7-3 and TRBJ1-1 provide the parts outside the CDR3, is GAGVSQTPSNKVTEKGKYVELRCDPISGHTALYWYRQSLGQGPEFLIYFQGTGAADDSGLPNDRFFAVRPEGSVSTLKIQRTERGDSAVYLCASSPQNTEAFFGQGTRLTVV.

The genes are TRBV6-6 and TRBJ2-5; 7 bases are shared with TRBD1. There are 14 residues in the CDR3. CDR1 MNHNY and CDR2 SVGAGI come from the germline V gene (reference sequence). V trimming: 7 bases; J trimming: 1 base; junction bases outside the gene matches: 6. The DNA of the CDR3 is TGTGCCAGCAAGGACAGGCGGATCCAAGAGACCCAGTACTTC. Amino acids: CASKDRRIQETQYF.

This chain connects TRBV10-2 to TRBJ2-3; 12 bases match TRBD2. Germline V lookup: CDR1 WSHSY, CDR2 SAAADI. Trimming at V came to 8 bases and at J to 9 bases, leaving 9 bases not matched to a gene. The CDR3 totals 14 residues. The CDR3 loop reads CASLETSGSLTQYF. Here the CDR3 DNA reads TGCGCCAGCCTTGAGACTAGCGGGAGCCTAACGCAGTATTTT.

The rearrangement uses TRBV6-5 and TRBJ1-1; D unclear. Between the trimmed V and J ends, which lost 4 bases and 2 bases, there was a span of 5 bases. Germline loops: CDR1 MNHEY, CDR2 SVGAGI. This CDR3 region has 12 residues. The CDR3 loop reads CASSSVNTEAFF. The CDR3 nucleotides read TGTGCCAGCAGTTCCGTTAACACTGAAGCTTTCTTT.

This clone was observed a few times. The genes are TRBV6-1 and TRBJ1-5; no clear D. This CDR3 has 13 residues. CDR1 is MNHNS and CDR2 is SASEGT in the germline V gene. Trimming stripped 1 base from V and 7 bases from J, with 8 bases between. As DNA, the CDR3 is TGTGCCAGCAGTGAAGACATCAGGCAGCCCCAGCATTTT. Protein: CASSEDIRQPQHF.

This clone was picked up one time. The chain carries TRBV14 and TRBJ2-7; no clear D. The CDR3 is made up of 15 amino acids. V lost 1 base to trimming and J lost 12 bases, with 22 bases between them. CDR1 and CDR2 from the germline V gene are SGHDN and FVKESK. The CDR3 DNA is TGTGCCAGCAGCCAAGTGATCAGACAAGGCTACGAGTGGTACTTC. It encodes CASSQVIRQGYEWYF.

This chain connects TRBV2 to TRBJ1-3; D ambiguous. CDR1 is SNHLY, CDR2 FYNNEI, per germline. This CDR3 spans 13 amino acids. Trimming took 2 bases from V and 4 from J, leaving 6 bases between them. Written as DNA, the CDR3 is TGTGCCAGCAGTGAAACAGTCGGAAACACCATATATTTT. Its protein product is CASSETVGNTIYF.

This clone appeared once. DNA of the CDR3: TGCGCCAGCAGCGCTACCCCTTTGGCTGGAAACACCATATATTTT. Translating it yields CASSATPLAGNTIYF. The chain recombines TRBV5-1 with TRBJ1-3, with D hard to call. The CDR3 loop spans 15 amino acids. The ends were cut back, 4 bases at V and 2 bases at J, with 13 bases in the middle. Germline V gene data show CDR1 as SGHRS and CDR2 as YFSETQ.

The CDR3: CASSLIQLAGDTGELFF. The CDR3 nucleotides are TGTGCCAGCAGCTTGATCCAACTAGCGGGAGACACCGGGGAGCTGTTTTTT. The J gene is TRBJ2-2, the V gene TRBV5-5, with 11 bases identical to TRBD2. V dropped 1 base and J dropped 3; count of bases not matched to a gene: 5. The germline V gene encodes CDR1 SGHKS and CDR2 YYEKEE (reference sequence). This CDR3 has 17 amino acids.

V gene TRBV9 combines with J gene TRBJ2-1; weak D call: TRBD1 (5 bases). Germline CDR1 is SGDLS and CDR2 is YYNGEE. Trimming shortened V by 3 bases and J by 7 bases, and 14 bases separated the two germline ends. There are 14 residues in the CDR3. CDR3 in amino acids: CASSGAGRLNEQFF. The CDR3 nucleotides read TGTGCCAGCAGCGGGGCAGGGCGTCTTAATGAGCAGTTCTTC.

The chain employs TRBV2 and TRBJ2-7; D gene unclear. Germline CDR1 SNHLY, CDR2 FYNNEI. V was cut by 4 bases and J by 4 bases, with 8 bases left in between. The CDR3 is made up of 12 amino acids. The CDR3 region is CASSVFGYEQYF. The CDR3 coding sequence is TGTGCCAGCAGTGTGTTCGGTTACGAGCAGTACTTC.

The chain has TRBV18 and TRBJ2-3, with 7 bases that match TRBD1. V lost 8 bases and J lost 11; bases outside the gene matches: 22. The germline V gene has CDR1 KGHSH and CDR2 LQKENI. This CDR3 spans 16 amino acids. CDR3 nucleotides: TGTGCCAGCCTACGGGGACAGCCCAGATCCCCGTCTGGGCAGTATTTT. As protein: CASLRGQPRSPSGQYF.

The V and J genes are TRBV28 and TRBJ2-7; D remains ambiguous. Trimming cost V 7 bases and J 2 bases, with 15 bases left between them. Germline-derived CDR1 and CDR2 are MDHEN and SYDVKM. The CDR3 loop spans 14 amino acids. The DNA of the CDR3 is TGTGCCAGCACCATGAGAGGCCCCCCCTACGAGCAGTACTTC. This gives the protein CASTMRGPPYEQYF.

This clone was seen more than once but under ten times. The chain employs TRBV5-6 and TRBJ1-4; 9 bases map to TRBD1. This CDR3 spans 15 amino acids. Germline V gene lookup returns CDR1 SGHDT and CDR2 YYEEEE. After removal of 0 bases from V and 7 bases from J, the junction contained 4 bases not matched to a gene. This CDR3 reads CASSLATGGIEKLFF. CDR3 nucleotide sequence: TGTGCCAGCAGCTTGGCGACAGGGGGGATTGAAAAACTGTTTTTT.

J is TRBJ2-1 and V is TRBV11-1; 11 positions match TRBD2. Germline lookup yields CDR1 SGHAT and CDR2 FQDESV (reference sequence). The V and J ends lost 4 bases and 7 bases, in that order; junction bases with no gene match: 6. CDR3 size: 15 residues. CDR3: CASSWRVAGGNEQFF. In DNA form, the CDR3 reads TGTGCCAGCAGCTGGCGTGTAGCGGGAGGGAATGAGCAGTTCTTC.

This clone was counted a few times. V gene TRBV19 combines with J gene TRBJ2-2, with a weak D call TRBD2 (5 bases). V lost 5 bases and J 3 bases, leaving 10 bases between the germline ends. CDR1 is LNHDA and CDR2 is SQIVND in the germline V gene (reference sequence). The CDR3 spans 14 residues. The CDR3 coding sequence is TGTGCCAGTAGTCCCCGGACTGACACCGGGGAGCTGTTTTTT. Amino acid sequence: CASSPRTDTGELFF.

V usage is TRBV28 and J usage is TRBJ1-2; D possibly corresponds to TRBD1 (5 bases). Germline CDR1 MDHEN, CDR2 SYDVKM. The CDR3 contains 14 residues. V was clipped by 7 bases and J by 5 bases, with 17 bases between them. The CDR3 reads CASTLAGAGYGYTF. The CDR3 region has the DNA TGTGCCAGCACCCTGGCTGGGGCAGGGTATGGCTACACCTTC.

V usage is TRBV6-1 and J usage is TRBJ2-7, with D unresolved. The CDR3 totals 15 residues. Deletions cut 3 bases from V and 3 bases from J, with 15 bases between. CDR1 is MNHNS, CDR2 SASEGT, per germline. DNA of the CDR3: TGTGCCAGCAGTGAGGGTCCACTACAAGTCTACGAGCAGTACTTC. Its protein is CASSEGPLQVYEQYF.